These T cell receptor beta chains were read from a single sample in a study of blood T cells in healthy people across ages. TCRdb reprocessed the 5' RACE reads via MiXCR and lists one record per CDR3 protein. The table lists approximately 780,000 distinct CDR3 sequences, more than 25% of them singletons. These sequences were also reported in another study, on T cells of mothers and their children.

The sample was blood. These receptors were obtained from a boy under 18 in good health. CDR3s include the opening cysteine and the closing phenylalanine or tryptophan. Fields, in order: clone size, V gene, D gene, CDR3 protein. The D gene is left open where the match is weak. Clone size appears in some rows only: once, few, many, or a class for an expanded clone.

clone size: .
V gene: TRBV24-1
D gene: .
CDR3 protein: CATSDSRRRPNEKLFF

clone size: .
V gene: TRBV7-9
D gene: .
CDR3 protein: CASSAPLTKTGELFF

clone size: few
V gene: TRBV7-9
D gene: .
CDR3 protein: CASSLVPVGPTYEQYF

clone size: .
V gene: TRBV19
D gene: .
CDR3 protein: CASSIGYKGGRKYGYTF

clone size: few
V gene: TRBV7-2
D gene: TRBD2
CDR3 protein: CASSDTGGPHTGELLF

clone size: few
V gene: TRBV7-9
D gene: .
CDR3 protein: CASSQNQGQETQYF

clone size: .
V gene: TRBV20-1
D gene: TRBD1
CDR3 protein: CSAIGTGGGYEQYF

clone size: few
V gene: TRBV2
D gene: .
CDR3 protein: CASSEAGEEGYTF

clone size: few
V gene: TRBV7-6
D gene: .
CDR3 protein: CASSLFPRGARSDGYTF

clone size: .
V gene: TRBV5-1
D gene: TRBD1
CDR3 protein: CASSTPGGQYNEQFF

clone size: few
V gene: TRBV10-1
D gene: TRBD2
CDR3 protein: CASSKSSGGARDTQYF

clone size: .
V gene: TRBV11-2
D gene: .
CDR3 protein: CASSLGSRWSETQYF

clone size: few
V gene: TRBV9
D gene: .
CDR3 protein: CASSVGHGSGANVLTF

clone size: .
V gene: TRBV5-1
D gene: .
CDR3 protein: CASRRDGLNTEAFF

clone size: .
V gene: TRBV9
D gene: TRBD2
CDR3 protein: CASSVATWTSGGTDTQYF

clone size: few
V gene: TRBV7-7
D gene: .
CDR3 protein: CASSPRTDAEQFF

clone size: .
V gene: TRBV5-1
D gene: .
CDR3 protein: CASSEGYQGNEQYF

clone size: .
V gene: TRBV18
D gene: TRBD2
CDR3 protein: CASSPVSNEAGKAEQYF

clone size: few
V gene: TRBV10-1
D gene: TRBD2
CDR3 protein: CASSGNGGSQETQYF

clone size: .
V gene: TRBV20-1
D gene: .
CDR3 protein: CSARQGSTDTQYF

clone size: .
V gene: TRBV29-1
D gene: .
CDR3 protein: CSVEDSFSYNEQFF

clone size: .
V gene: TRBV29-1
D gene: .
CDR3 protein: CSVEEADRQYF

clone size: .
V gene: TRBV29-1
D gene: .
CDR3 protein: CSVGDGDTQYF

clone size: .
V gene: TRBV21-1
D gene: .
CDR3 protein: CASSLKGGYDEKLFF

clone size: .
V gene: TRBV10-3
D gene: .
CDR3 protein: CAIRTGDMNTEAFF

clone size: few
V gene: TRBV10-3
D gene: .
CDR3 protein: CAISEGAGYNSPLHF

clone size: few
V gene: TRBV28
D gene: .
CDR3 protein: CASSFPRQGRSYEQYF

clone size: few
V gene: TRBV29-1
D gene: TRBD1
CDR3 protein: CSVPPGQPYNEQFF

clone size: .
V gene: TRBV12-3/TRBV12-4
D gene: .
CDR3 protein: CASSHGNSNQPQHF

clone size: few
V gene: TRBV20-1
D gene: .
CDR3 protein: CSAPNALAGGDTQYF

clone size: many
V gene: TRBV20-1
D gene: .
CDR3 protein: CSATPLGVDTGELFF

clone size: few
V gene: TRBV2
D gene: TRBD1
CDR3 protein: CASSEEAKGATDTQYF